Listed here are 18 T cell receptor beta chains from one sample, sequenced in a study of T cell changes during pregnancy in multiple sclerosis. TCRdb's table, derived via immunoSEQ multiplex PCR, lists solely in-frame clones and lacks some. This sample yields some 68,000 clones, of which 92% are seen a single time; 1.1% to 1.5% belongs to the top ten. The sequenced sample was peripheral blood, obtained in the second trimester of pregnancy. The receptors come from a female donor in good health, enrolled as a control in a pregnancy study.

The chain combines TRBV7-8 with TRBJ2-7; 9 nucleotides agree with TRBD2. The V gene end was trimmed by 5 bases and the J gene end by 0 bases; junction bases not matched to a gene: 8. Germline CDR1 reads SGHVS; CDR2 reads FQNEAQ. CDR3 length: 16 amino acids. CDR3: CASSPMLAGSSYEQYF. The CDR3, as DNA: TGTGCCAGCAGCCCTATGCTAGCGGGGAGCTCCTACGAGCAGTACTTC.

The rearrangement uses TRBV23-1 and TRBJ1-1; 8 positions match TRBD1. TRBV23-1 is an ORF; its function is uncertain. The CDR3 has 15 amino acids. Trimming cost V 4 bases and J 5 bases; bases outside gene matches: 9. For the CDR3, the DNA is TGCGCCAGCAGTCCCGACCAGGGGGCAAGGACTGAAGCTTTCTTT. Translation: CASSPDQGARTEAFF.

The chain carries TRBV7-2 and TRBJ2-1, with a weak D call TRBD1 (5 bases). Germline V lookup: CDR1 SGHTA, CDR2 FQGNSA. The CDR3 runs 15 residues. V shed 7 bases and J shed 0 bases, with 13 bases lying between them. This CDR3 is CASNPQGRSYNEQFF. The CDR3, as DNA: TGTGCCAGCAACCCGCAGGGCCGCTCCTACAATGAGCAGTTCTTC.

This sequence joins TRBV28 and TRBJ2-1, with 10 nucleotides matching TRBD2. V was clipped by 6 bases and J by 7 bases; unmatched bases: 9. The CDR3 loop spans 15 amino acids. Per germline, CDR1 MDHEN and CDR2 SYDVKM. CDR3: CASSTSGRGSNEQFF. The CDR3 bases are TGTGCCAGCAGCACGAGCGGGAGGGGGTCAAATGAGCAGTTCTTC.

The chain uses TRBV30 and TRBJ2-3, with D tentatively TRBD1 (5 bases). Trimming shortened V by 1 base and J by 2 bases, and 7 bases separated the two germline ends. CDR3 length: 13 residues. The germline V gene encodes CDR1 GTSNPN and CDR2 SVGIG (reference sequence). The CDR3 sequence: CAWSEGSTDTQYF. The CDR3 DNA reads TGTGCCTGGAGTGAGGGGTCCACAGATACGCAGTATTTT.

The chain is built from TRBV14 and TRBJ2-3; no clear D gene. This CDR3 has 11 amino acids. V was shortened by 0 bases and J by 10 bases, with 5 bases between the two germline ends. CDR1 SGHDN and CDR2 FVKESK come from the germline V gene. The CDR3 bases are TGTGCCAGCAGCCAAGACAATGCGCAGTATTTT. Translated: CASSQDNAQYF.

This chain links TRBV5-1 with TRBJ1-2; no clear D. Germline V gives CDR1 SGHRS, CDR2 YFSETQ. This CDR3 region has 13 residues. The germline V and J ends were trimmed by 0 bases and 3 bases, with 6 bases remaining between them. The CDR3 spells CASSLDSYYGYTF. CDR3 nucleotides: TGCGCCAGCAGCTTGGACAGCTACTATGGCTACACCTTC.

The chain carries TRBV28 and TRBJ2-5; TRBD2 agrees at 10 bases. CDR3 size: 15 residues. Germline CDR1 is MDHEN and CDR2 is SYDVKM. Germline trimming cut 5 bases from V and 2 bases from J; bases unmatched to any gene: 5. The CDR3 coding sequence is TGTGCCAGCAGTCGTAGCGGGGGGCTTCAAGAGACCCAGTACTTC. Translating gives CASSRSGGLQETQYF.

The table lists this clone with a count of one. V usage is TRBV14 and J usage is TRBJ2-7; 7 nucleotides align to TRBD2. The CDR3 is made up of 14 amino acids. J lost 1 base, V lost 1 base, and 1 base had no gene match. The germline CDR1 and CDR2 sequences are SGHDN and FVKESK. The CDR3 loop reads CASSQVAGSYEQYF. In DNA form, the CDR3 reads TGTGCCAGCAGCCAAGTAGCGGGTTCCTACGAGCAGTACTTC.

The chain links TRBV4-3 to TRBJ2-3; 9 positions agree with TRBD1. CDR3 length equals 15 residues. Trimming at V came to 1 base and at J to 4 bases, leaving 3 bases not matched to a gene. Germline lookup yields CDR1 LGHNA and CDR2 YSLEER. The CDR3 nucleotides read TGCGCCAGCAGCCAAGGGGACAGGGTTGCAGATACGCAGTATTTT. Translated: CASSQGDRVADTQYF.

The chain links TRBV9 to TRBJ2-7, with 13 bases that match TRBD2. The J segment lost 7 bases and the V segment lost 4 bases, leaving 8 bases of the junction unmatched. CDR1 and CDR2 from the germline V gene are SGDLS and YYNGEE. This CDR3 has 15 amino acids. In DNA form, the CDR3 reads TGTGCCAGCAGCTACGGACTAGCGGGAGAGATTGAGCAGTACTTC. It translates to CASSYGLAGEIEQYF.

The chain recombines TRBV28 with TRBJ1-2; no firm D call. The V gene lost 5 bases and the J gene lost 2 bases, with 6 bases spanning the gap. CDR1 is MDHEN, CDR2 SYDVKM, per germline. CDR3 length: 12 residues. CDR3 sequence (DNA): TGTGCCAGCAGTATACAGAACTATGGCTACACCTTC. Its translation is CASSIQNYGYTF.

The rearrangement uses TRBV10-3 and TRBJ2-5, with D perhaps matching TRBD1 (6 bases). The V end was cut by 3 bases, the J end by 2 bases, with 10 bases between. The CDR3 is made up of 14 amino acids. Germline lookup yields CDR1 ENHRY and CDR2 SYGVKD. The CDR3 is CAISDKTGQETQYF. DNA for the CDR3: TGTGCCATCAGTGATAAAACAGGGCAAGAGACCCAGTACTTC.

The CDR3 reads CASSQKGPTPQFF. CDR3 in DNA: TGCGCCAGCAGCCAAAAAGGCCCGACTCCGCAGTTCTTC. This rearrangement joins TRBV4-1 to TRBJ2-1, with D unresolved. This CDR3 spans 13 amino acids. V shed 2 bases and J shed 12 bases, with 14 bases lying between them. Germline CDR1 reads MGHRA; CDR2 reads YSYEKL.

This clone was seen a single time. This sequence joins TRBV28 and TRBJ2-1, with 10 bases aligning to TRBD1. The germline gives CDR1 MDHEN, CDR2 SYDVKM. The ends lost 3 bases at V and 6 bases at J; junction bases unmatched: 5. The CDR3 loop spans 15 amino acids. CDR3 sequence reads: CASSFGDRGGNEQFF. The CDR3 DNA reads TGTGCCAGCAGTTTTGGGGACAGGGGTGGCAATGAGCAGTTCTTC. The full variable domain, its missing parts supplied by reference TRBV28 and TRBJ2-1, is DVKVTQSSRYLVKRTGEKVFLECVQDMDHENMFWYRQDPGLGLRLIYFSYDVKMKEKGDIPEGYSVSREKKERFSLILESASTNQTSMYLCASSFGDRGGNEQFFGPGTRLTVL.

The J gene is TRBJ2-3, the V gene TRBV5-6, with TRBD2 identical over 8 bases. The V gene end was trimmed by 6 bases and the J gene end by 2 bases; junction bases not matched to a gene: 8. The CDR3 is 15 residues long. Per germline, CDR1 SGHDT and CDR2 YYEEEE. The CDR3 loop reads CASKLTSASTDTQYF. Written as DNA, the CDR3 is TGTGCCAGCAAACTGACTAGCGCCTCCACAGATACGCAGTATTTT.

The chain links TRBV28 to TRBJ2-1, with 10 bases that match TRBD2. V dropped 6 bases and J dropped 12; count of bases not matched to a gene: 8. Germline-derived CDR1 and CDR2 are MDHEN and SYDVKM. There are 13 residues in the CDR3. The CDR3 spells CASSGTSVLRQFF. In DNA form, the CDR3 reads TGTGCCAGCAGCGGGACTAGCGTATTACGGCAGTTCTTC.

The CDR3 loop reads CASNPQGVNQPQHF. CDR3 bases: TGTGCCAGTAATCCCCAGGGGGTAAATCAGCCCCAGCATTTT. V is TRBV19 and J is TRBJ1-5; 7 nucleotides line up with TRBD1. The length of the CDR3 is 14 residues. The junction had 7 bases not matched to a gene; V was cut back by 7 bases and J by 4 bases. Germline CDR1 LNHDA, CDR2 SQIVND (reference sequence).